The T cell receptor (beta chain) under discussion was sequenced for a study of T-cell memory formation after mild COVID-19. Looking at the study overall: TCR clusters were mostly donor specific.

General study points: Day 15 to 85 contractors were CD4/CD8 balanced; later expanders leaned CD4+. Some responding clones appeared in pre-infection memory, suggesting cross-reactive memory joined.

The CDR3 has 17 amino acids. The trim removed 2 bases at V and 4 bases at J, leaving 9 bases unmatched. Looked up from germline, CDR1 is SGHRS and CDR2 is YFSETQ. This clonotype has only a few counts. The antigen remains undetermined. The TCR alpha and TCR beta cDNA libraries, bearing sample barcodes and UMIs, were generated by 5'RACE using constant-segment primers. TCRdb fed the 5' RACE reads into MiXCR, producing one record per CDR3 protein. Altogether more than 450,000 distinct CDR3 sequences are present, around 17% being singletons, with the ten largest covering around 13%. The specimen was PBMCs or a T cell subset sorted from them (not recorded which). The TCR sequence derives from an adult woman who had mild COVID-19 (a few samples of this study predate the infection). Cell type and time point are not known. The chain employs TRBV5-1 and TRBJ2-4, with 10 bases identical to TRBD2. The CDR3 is CASSFSGLADGKNIQYF. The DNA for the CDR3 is TGCGCCAGCAGCTTTTCTGGACTAGCGGACGGGAAAAACATTCAGTACTTC.